This T cell receptor (beta chain) is drawn from a study of blood T cell repertoires in COVID-19. Clones were read by immunoSEQ multiplex PCR, and TCRdb kept only the in-frame ones, dropping some. The sample has roughly 230,000 clones; 83% are singletons. V gave up 3 bases and J gave up 5 bases, with 19 bases separating them. This CDR3 contains 16 residues. Germline V gene data show CDR1 as SGHTA and CDR2 as FQGNSA. The sequenced sample consisted of peripheral blood. The gene calls are TRBV7-2 and TRBJ2-5, with D possibly being TRBD1 (5 bases). This TCR was recovered from a woman aged 50 to 65 with acute or convalescent COVID-19. CDR3 nucleotide sequence: TGTGCCAGCAGCTTGGAAGCAGGGCCAGTGGGGGAGACCCAGTACTTC. Protein: CASSLEAGPVGETQYF.